These 21 T cell receptor beta chains came from one sample sequenced in a study of T-cell reconstitution after alpha-beta-depleted transplantation in children. For TCRbeta, the library was prepared with unique molecular identifiers. From the PCR reads, TCRdb called clonotypes with MiXCR, one entry per CDR3 protein. The sample yields about 980,000 distinct CDR3 sequences, about 26% seen once. This specimen consisted of PBMCs, mostly from graft donor cells, obtained 360 days after TCRalphabeta/CD19-depleted stem cell transplant. Receptors originate from a boy under three years old who had a stem cell transplant for SCID, so the T cells may come from the graft donor.

This clonotype has just a few counts. The chain is built from TRBV29-1 and TRBJ1-5; tentatively, D is TRBD1 (6 bases). The germline gives CDR1 SQVTM, CDR2 ANQGSEA. This CDR3 has 13 residues. The germline V and J ends were trimmed by 4 bases and 5 bases, with 12 bases remaining between them. CDR3 residues: CSVGTGPYQPQHF. CDR3 DNA: TGCAGCGTTGGAACAGGGCCATATCAGCCCCAGCATTTT.

In its sample, this clonotype was seen a few times. The chain uses TRBV5-1 and TRBJ2-7, with a tentative D call TRBD1 (5 bases). CDR1 and CDR2 from the germline V gene are SGHRS and YFSETQ. The CDR3 length is 15 residues. The V end lost 0 bases, the J end lost 3 bases, and 13 bases lay between the germline ends. This CDR3 reads CASSLARASVYEQYF. The CDR3 bases are TGCGCCAGCAGCTTGGCCAGGGCGAGCGTCTACGAGCAGTACTTC. The entire variable domain, with the rest obtained from reference TRBV5-1 and TRBJ2-7, is as follows: KAGVTQTPRYLIKTRGQQVTLSCSPISGHRSVSWYQQTPGQGLQFLFEYFSETQRNKGNFPGRFSGRQFSNSRSEMNVSTLELGDSALYLCASSLARASVYEQYFGPGTRLTVT.

This chain links TRBV12-3 or TRBV12-4 with TRBJ2-3; D is perhaps TRBD2 (7 bases). The V and J ends lost 3 bases and 1 base respectively, with 14 bases between them. This CDR3 spans 16 amino acids. CDR3 sequence reads: CASSFRGGRGTDTQYF. CDR3 coding DNA: TGTGCCAGCAGTTTCAGGGGAGGGCGGGGCACAGATACGCAGTATTTT.

V is TRBV20-1 and J is TRBJ2-3; no firm D call. CDR1 DFQATT and CDR2 SNEGSKA come from the germline V gene (reference sequence). The CDR3 extends over 14 amino acids. The V end was cut by 5 bases, the J end by 2 bases, with 14 bases between. In nucleotides, the CDR3 is TGCAGTGCTCTCCCCCTGGTAGACACAGATACGCAGTATTTT. This translates into CSALPLVDTDTQYF.

The chain employs TRBV20-1 and TRBJ2-7; 7 bases map to TRBD1. The CDR3 sequence is 14 residues long. V was clipped by 4 bases and J by 0 bases; unmatched bases: 6. Looked up from germline, CDR1 is DFQATT and CDR2 is SNEGSKA (reference sequence). In DNA, the CDR3 is TGCAGTGCTACCCCGGGACAGTACTCCTACGAGCAGTACTTC. Its translation: CSATPGQYSYEQYF.

This clonotype was seen only a few times. The chain combines TRBV15 with TRBJ1-3; D call uncertain. CDR1 is LNHNV, CDR2 YYDKDF, per germline (reference sequence). This CDR3 spans 15 amino acids. Trimming cost V 3 bases and J 9 bases, with 18 bases left between them. In DNA, the CDR3 is TGTGCCACCAGCAGGAACGCAATGTTAGGAGGCACCATATATTTT. Translating it yields CATSRNAMLGGTIYF.

The chain employs TRBV4-1 and TRBJ1-2; D call uncertain. This CDR3 contains 17 residues. Germline values: CDR1 MGHRA, CDR2 YSYEKL. V lost 3 bases and J 4 bases, leaving 21 bases between the germline ends. CDR3 sequence reads: CASSHLFGRFPSYGYTF. The CDR3, as DNA: TGCGCCAGCAGCCACCTCTTCGGGAGATTTCCCTCCTATGGCTACACCTTC.

This clonotype was seen more than once but under ten times. The rearrangement joins TRBV7-3 to TRBJ1-5; 12 nucleotides line up with TRBD1. Losses at the gene ends were 5 bases for V and 7 bases for J; bases not matched to a gene: 6. The CDR3 has 15 amino acids. Germline V gene data show CDR1 as SGHTA and CDR2 as FQGTGA. CDR3 in DNA: TGTGCCAGCAGCACCCGGGACAGGGGGCGACAGCCCCAGCATTTT. The encoded protein is CASSTRDRGRQPQHF.

The rearrangement links TRBV6-1 to TRBJ2-7; TRBD2 aligns across 7 bases. This CDR3 contains 14 residues. Germline CDR1 MNHNS, CDR2 SASEGT. With 6 bases clipped from V and 6 bases from J, the junction kept 11 bases outside the gene matches. The DNA of the CDR3 is TGTGCCAGCAGACCCCTGACTAGCCCCCTCGAGCAGTACTTC. Translated: CASRPLTSPLEQYF.

V and J are TRBV7-9 and TRBJ2-7; the D gene is possibly TRBD1 (5 bases). The CDR3 sequence is 14 residues long. Trimming removed 5 bases at V and 2 bases at J, with 13 bases between. The germline V gene has CDR1 SEHNR and CDR2 FQNEAQ (reference sequence). In DNA form, the CDR3 reads TGTGCCAGCAGCAAGGGTCAGGGAACCTACGAGCAGTACTTC. It translates to CASSKGQGTYEQYF. The variable domain in full, completed from reference TRBV7-9 and TRBJ2-7, reads DTGVSQNPRHKITKRGQNVTFRCDPISEHNRLYWYRQTLGQGPEFLTYFQNEAQLEKSRLLSDRFSAERPKGSFSTLEIQRTEQGDSAMYLCASSKGQGTYEQYFGPGTRLTVT.

The count of this clonotype is one. The chain links TRBV20-1 to TRBJ2-7; D perhaps matches TRBD2 (5 bases). V was pared by 6 bases and J by 0 bases, with 27 bases between. This CDR3 contains 18 residues. In germline, CDR1 is DFQATT, CDR2 SNEGSKA (reference sequence). CDR3 in amino acids: CSARRAGGRGPRSYEQYF. As DNA, the CDR3 is TGCAGTGCCCGGCGGGCGGGCGGGCGAGGGCCACGCTCCTACGAGCAGTACTTC.

A single count supports this clonotype. The chain employs TRBV12-1 and TRBJ2-3; whether TRBD1, the table's D call, matches the DNA was not checked. TRBV12-1 is reported as a pseudogene. The CDR3 runs 17 residues. This chain's CDR3 is CASSPPPGGAPTDTQYF. The CDR3 DNA reads TGTGCCAGCAGCCCCCCGCCGGGGGGGGCTCCCACAGATACGCAGTATTTT.

This clonotype was seen a handful of times. The J gene is TRBJ1-5, the V gene TRBV6-2 or TRBV6-3; D is undetermined. The germline V gene has CDR1 MNHEY and CDR2 SVGEGT. This CDR3 spans 15 amino acids. V lost 2 bases and J lost 2, with 10 bases in between. The CDR3 DNA is TGTGCCAGCAGTTACCCCAGTCCGGGCAATCAGCCCCAGCATTTT. Its protein product is CASSYPSPGNQPQHF.

The chain links TRBV7-9 to TRBJ2-7, with D possibly matching TRBD1 (6 bases). CDR3 length equals 14 residues. Germline V lookup: CDR1 SEHNR, CDR2 FQNEAQ (reference sequence). The V gene lost 3 bases and the J gene lost 6 bases, with 15 bases spanning the gap. The CDR3 region has the DNA TGTGCCAGCAGCTTTGTAGGGGCCAGGGGCGAGCAGTACTTC. The encoded protein is CASSFVGARGEQYF.

J is TRBJ2-5 and V is TRBV5-1; 9 nucleotides agree with TRBD2. V lost 4 bases to trimming and J lost 1 base; unmatched junction nucleotides: 11. Germline V gene sequence: CDR1 SGHRS, CDR2 YFSETQ. The CDR3 sequence is 17 residues long. The CDR3 is CASSPPGLAGIQETQYF. In nucleotides, the CDR3 is TGCGCCAGCAGCCCGCCCGGGCTAGCGGGGATCCAAGAGACCCAGTACTTC.

The V call is TRBV29-1, the J call TRBJ2-3; possible D gene TRBD1, 6 bases. V was shortened by 5 bases and J by 1 base, with 13 bases between the two germline ends. From germline, CDR1 is SQVTM and CDR2 ANQGSEA. This CDR3 has 14 amino acids. The CDR3 DNA is TGCAGCGTTCCCCCCCAGGGGCGCACAGATACGCAGTATTTT. This codes for CSVPPQGRTDTQYF.

The sample holds a few counts of this clonotype. The chain has TRBV9 and TRBJ1-1; D perhaps matches TRBD1 (6 bases). Trimming shortened V by 6 bases and J by 0 bases, and 12 bases separated the two germline ends. The germline gives CDR1 SGDLS, CDR2 YYNGEE. CDR3 size: 14 residues. The CDR3 sequence is CASTGGGMNTEAFF. DNA for the CDR3: TGTGCCAGCACCGGCGGGGGCATGAACACTGAAGCTTTCTTT.

The table lists this clonotype with a few counts. The genes are TRBV29-1 and TRBJ2-7; TRBD1 is a possible D gene (6 bases). Deletions cut 0 bases from V and 4 bases from J, with 7 bases between. Germline V gives CDR1 SQVTM, CDR2 ANQGSEA. The CDR3 is 12 residues long. Here the CDR3 reads CSVEDRGYEQYF. The CDR3 coding sequence is TGCAGCGTTGAAGATAGGGGGTACGAGCAGTACTTC.

This clonotype has only a few counts. The CDR3 nucleotides are TGCAGTGCTAGCCCCAGCAAAAACATTCAGTACTTC. It is translated as CSASPSKNIQYF. The chain links TRBV20-1 to TRBJ2-4; no definite D call. V shed 3 bases and J shed 3 bases, with 6 bases lying between them. The CDR3 sequence is 12 residues long. CDR1 DFQATT and CDR2 SNEGSKA come from the germline V gene (reference sequence).

J is TRBJ1-1 and V is TRBV12-3 or TRBV12-4; D perhaps matches TRBD1 (5 bases). CDR3 size: 17 residues. Trimming took off 4 bases at V and 1 base at J, with 19 bases between the two ends. This CDR3 reads CASSSFTAIRGNTEAFF. In DNA form, the CDR3 reads TGTGCCAGCAGTTCCTTCACGGCCATAAGGGGGAACACTGAAGCTTTCTTT.

Details on this clonotype: The junction departs from germline at one end; a sequencing error may be responsible. The rearrangement links TRBV5-1 to TRBJ1-5; 9 positions agree with TRBD1. Germline values: CDR1 SGHRS, CDR2 YFSETQ. The CDR3 contains 15 residues. CDR3 sequence (DNA): TGTGCCAGCAGTTTAGGGGACAGGGCCAATCAGCCCCAGCATTTT. Its translation: CASSLGDRANQPQHF.